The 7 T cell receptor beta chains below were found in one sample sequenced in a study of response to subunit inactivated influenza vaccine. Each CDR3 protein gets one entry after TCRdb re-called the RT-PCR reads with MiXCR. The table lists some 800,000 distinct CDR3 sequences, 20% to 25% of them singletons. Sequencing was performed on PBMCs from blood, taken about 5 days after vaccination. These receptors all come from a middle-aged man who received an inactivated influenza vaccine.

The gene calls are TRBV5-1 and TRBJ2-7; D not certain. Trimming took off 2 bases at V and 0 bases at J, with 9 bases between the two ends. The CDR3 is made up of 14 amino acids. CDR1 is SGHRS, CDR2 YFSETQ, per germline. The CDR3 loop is CASSFGPASYEQYF. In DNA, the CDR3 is TGCGCCAGCAGCTTCGGGCCCGCCTCCTACGAGCAGTACTTC.

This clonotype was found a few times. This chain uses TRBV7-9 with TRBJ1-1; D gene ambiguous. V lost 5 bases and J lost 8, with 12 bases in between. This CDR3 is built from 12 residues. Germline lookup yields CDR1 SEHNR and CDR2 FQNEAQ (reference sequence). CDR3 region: CASSASGYEAFF. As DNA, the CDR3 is TGTGCCAGCAGCGCCTCGGGATACGAAGCTTTCTTT.

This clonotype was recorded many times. CDR3 in amino acids: CAIRVQGADTQYF. The DNA for the CDR3 is TGTGCCATCAGGGTACAAGGCGCGGATACGCAGTATTTT. The gene calls are TRBV10-3 and TRBJ2-3; D is undetermined. The CDR3 is 13 residues long. V gave up 6 bases and J gave up 6 bases, with 13 bases separating them. Germline CDR1 reads ENHRY; CDR2 reads SYGVKD.

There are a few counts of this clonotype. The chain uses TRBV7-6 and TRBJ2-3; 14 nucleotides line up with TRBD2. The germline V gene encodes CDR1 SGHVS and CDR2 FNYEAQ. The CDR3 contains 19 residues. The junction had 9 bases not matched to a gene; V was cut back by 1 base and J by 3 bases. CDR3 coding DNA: TGTGCCAGCAGCTTAGGGGGGGGACTAGCGGGAGTTATGACAGATACGCAGTATTTT. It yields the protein CASSLGGGLAGVMTDTQYF.

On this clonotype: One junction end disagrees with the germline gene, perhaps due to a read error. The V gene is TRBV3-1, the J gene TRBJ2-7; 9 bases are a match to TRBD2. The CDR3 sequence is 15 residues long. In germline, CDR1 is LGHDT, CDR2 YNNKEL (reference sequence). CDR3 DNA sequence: TGTGCCTGCAGCCAGGGGACTAGCAGCGCCTACGAGCAGTACTTC. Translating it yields CACSQGTSSAYEQYF.

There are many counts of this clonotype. CDR3 nucleotides: TGTGCCAGCAGTCCCCCATCAGATACGCAGTATTTT. Its translation: CASSPPSDTQYF. The chain carries TRBV7-6 and TRBJ2-3; D is uncertain. Looked up from germline, CDR1 is SGHVS and CDR2 is FNYEAQ. V was pared by 6 bases and J by 4 bases, with 8 bases between. The CDR3 has 12 residues.

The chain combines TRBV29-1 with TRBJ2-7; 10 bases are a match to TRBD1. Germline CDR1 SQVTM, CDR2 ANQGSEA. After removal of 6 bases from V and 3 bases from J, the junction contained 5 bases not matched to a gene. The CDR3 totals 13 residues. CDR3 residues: CSVQGQGSYEQYF. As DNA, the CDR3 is TGCAGCGTGCAGGGACAGGGGAGCTACGAGCAGTACTTC.